This TCR beta chain emerged from a study of control samples from healthy donors and cancer patients. Some clones are missing from TCRdb's copy, which holds only in-frame ones; the method was immunoSEQ multiplex PCR. The data show over 45,000 clones, roughly nine tenths seen once. CDR1 and CDR2 from the germline V gene are MNHEY and SVGAGI. CDR3 size: 16 residues. V lost 2 bases and J lost 1; bases outside the gene matches: 0. The source is a young man with colorectal cancer. Sequencing was done on a sample of PBMCs. The chain couples TRBV6-5 to TRBJ2-3; 13 positions match TRBD2. Here the CDR3 DNA reads TGTGCCAGCAGTTACGGGACTAGCGGGGGCACAGATACGCAGTATTTT. This encodes CASSYGTSGGTDTQYF.